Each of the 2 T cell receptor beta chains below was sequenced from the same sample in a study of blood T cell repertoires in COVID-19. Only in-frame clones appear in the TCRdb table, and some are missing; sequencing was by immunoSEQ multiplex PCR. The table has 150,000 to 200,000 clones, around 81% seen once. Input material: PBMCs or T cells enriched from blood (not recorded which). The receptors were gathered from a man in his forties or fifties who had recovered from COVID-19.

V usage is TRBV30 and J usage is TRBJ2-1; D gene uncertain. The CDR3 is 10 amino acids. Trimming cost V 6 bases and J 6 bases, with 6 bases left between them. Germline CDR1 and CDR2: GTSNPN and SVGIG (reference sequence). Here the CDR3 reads CACGSNEQFF. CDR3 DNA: TGTGCCTGCGGGTCCAATGAGCAGTTCTTC.

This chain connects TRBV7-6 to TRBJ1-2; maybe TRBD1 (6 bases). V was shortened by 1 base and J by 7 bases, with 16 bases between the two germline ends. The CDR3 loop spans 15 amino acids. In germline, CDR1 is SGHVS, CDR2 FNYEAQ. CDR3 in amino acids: CASSLEVGQMGGYTF. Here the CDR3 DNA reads TGTGCCAGCAGCTTAGAGGTCGGACAGATGGGTGGCTACACCTTC.